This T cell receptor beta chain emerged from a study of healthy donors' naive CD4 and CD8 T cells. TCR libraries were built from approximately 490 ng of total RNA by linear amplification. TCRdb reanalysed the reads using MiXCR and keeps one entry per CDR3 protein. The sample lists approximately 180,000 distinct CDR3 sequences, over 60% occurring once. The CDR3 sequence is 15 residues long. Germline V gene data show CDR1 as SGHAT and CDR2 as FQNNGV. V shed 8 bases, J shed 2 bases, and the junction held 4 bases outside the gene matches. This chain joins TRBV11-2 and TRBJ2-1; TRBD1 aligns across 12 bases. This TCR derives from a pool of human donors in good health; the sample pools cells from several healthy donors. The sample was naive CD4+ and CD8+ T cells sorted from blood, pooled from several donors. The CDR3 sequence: CASGGQGAAYNEQFF. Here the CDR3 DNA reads TGTGCCAGCGGGGGACAGGGGGCTGCCTACAATGAGCAGTTCTTC.